This T cell receptor beta chain was sequenced for a study of blood T cell repertoires in COVID-19 (dated by TCRdb to the early 2020s). Broadly, across the study: Samples covering the acute and convalescent phases of COVID-19 were provided by collaborators in the United States, Italy and Spain. The material from the prospective study consisted of cDNA or gDNA derived from T cells, B-cell-depleted T cells, or PBMCs. Subjects who had been exposed to COVID-19, were actively infected with it, or had recovered from it provided the deeply sampled blood TCRbeta repertoires that made up the dataset. The repertoires were made available in a free public database intended to serve as a resource for research on the immune response to SARS-CoV-2. Samples came from the ongoing ImmuneRACE study (first 160 participants) plus 1,254 subjects from 6 global collaborators. Nearly every sample came with metadata listing a de-identified subject ID, COVID-19 status, age in years and sex. Where available, HLA class I and class II types were obtained from metadata supplied by the sample provider rather than from assay-based typing.

CDR1 and CDR2 (SGHDT, YYEEEE) derive from the germline V gene. CDR3 length: 13 amino acids, cysteine to phenylalanine. The only DNA kept is the CDR3, 39 bases in frame from the first base. Trimming costs V 3 bases and J 11 bases, and their ends lie 12 bases apart. Each collaborating institution followed its own protocols to collect whole blood in K2EDTA tubes. Collaborator samples were shipped for TCRbeta analysis as frozen whole blood, isolated PBMCs, or DNA extracted from either sample type. With respect to this clone: Its antigen is unknown. No much larger clone is present one base from it, and per-base qualities are unavailable.

TCRbeta CDR3 regions were amplified from genomic DNA using the immunoSEQ Assay, a bias-controlled multiplex PCR. The study's processing was this. Nucleated cell counts per sample were estimated from amplification of reference gene primers within the assay. Sequence reads were collapsed and filtered to measure the absolute abundance of every unique TCRbeta CDR3 rearrangement. For each sample, productive Simpson clonality was calculated as the square root of Simpson's diversity index across productive rearrangements. In TCRdb, the immuneACCESS table is reduced to in-frame sequences with V and J assigned. These tables do not hold every clone; where another copy was compared, an unresolved V gene accounts for under half, and the others remain unexplained. The DNA was the basis for D and trimming; V, J and clone size are from that table. This sample comprises about 86,000 clones, approximately 80% of them detected only once. The top ten constitute approximately 31% of the sample.

The paper as a whole reports these results and caveats: The amount of clinical and demographic metadata varied by source and participant and was provided uncurated.

The TCR sequence derives from a woman older than 75 with active or convalescent COVID-19. Material: peripheral blood. The chain joins TRBV5-6 to TRBJ1-6; TRBD1 is possibly the D segment (5 matching bases). The CDR3 region: CASSSRPGAPLHF. The DNA sequence is as follows: TGTGCCAGCAGCTCCCGTCCGGGGGCACCCCTCCACTTT.